This is a list of T cell receptor beta chains from one sample in a study of glioma-infiltrating T cells after dendritic cell vaccination. Some clones are missing from TCRdb's copy, which holds only in-frame ones; the method was immunoSEQ multiplex PCR. The sample holds roughly 100,000 clones, 75% to 90% seen once. The material sequenced was blood, taken after dendritic cell vaccination. The receptor set was obtained from a human donor with glioblastoma. The CDR3 runs from the conserved cysteine through the conserved F or W. A D gene is named only where the DNA matches it firmly. Rows give clone size only sometimes, using once, few, many, or a class for an expanded clone.

TGCGCCAGCAGCTTGCGACCACCGGGGTCTCAGGGGTACGGGGAGCTGTTTTTT	CASSLRPPGSQGYGELFF	.	TRBJ2-2	TRBV5-1	.
TGTGCCAGCTCACCACCAGCGGGGGACTACAATGAGCAGTTCTTC	CASSPPAGDYNEQFF	.	TRBJ2-1	TRBV18	TRBD2
TGTGCCAGCAGTGACCTTAGGACAGAACGGACCCAGTACTTC	CASSDLRTERTQYF	.	TRBJ2-5	TRBV2	.
TGTGCCAGTAGTCTACAGGGTCGGTCAACTAATGAAAAACTGTTTTTT	CASSLQGRSTNEKLFF	.	TRBJ1-4	TRBV19	.
TGTGCCGGGGGGGTTGGTAATGAAAAACTGTTTTTT	CAGGVGNEKLFF	.	TRBJ1-4	TRBV2	.
TGTGCCAGCAGTTCTTTCGGACAGGGCTCCGGCACCGGGGAGCTGTTTTTT	CASSSFGQGSGTGELFF	.	TRBJ2-2	TRBV28	TRBD1
TGTGCCAGCCGGGGGACCAATCAGCCCCAGCATTTT	CASRGTNQPQHF	once	TRBJ1-5	TRBV6-5	.
TGTGCCAGCAGCCCTAACACAGGGTTCAATCAGCCCCAGCATTTT	CASSPNTGFNQPQHF	.	TRBJ1-5	TRBV7-9	.
TGTGCCAGCACCAAGGACAACTCCTACGAGCAGTACTTC	CASTKDNSYEQYF	many	TRBJ2-7	TRBV2	.
TGTGCCAGCAGCACCGGGACTCAAGAGACCCAGTACTTC	CASSTGTQETQYF	.	TRBJ2-5	TRBV9	.
TGTGCCAGTAGTGCCCCGGCGGAAGGGGCCAACGTCCTGACTTTC	CASSAPAEGANVLTF	.	TRBJ2-6	TRBV19	.
TGTGCCAGTAGGGGGGACAAGTTCAATGAGCAGTTCTTC	CASRGDKFNEQFF	.	TRBJ2-1	TRBV19	.
TGTGCCACCAGCAGAGATTCTGAAGGGGACGAGCAGTACTTC	CATSRDSEGDEQYF	.	TRBJ2-7	TRBV15	.
TGTGCCAGCAGTCAGGACAGGGGGCAGGCTTTCTTT	CASSQDRGQAFF	.	TRBJ1-1	TRBV2	TRBD1
TGTGCCAGTGGCTTCGGGGGTGGGGCAGATACGCAGTATTTT	CASGFGGGADTQYF	.	TRBJ2-3	TRBV6-6	.
TGTGCCATCAGTGGGACTGGCACCGGCGATGAGCAGTTCTTC	CAISGTGTGDEQFF	.	TRBJ2-1	TRBV10-3	.
TGTGCCTGGAGTGTCGACAGCGAAAAACTGTTTTTT	CAWSVDSEKLFF	.	TRBJ1-4	TRBV30	.
TGCAGCGTGGAAGGACAGGGAGCCGATACGCAGTATTTT	CSVEGQGADTQYF	.	TRBJ2-3	TRBV29-1	TRBD1
TGTGCCAGCAGCGCGGGACATACGAACACTGAAGCTTTCTTT	CASSAGHTNTEAFF	.	TRBJ1-1	TRBV9	.
TGTGCCAGTAGCCCACCTGGCGGTACCCAGCATTTT	CASSPPGGTQHF	few	TRBJ1-5	TRBV19	.
TGTGCCAGCAGCCAAGTGAGTGAGATGTTTCGAGAAGCTTTCTTT	CASSQVSEMFREAFF	.	TRBJ1-1	TRBV14	.
TGTGCCAGCAGGGAGGGTGTCACCGGGGAGCTGTTTTTT	CASREGVTGELFF	.	TRBJ2-2	TRBV6-1	.
TGTGCCAGCAGCTACAAGAACACTGAAGCTTTCTTT	CASSYKNTEAFF	.	TRBJ1-1	TRBV7-9	.
TGCAGCGTTGGGGACAGGCTGACCTACGAGCAGTACTTC	CSVGDRLTYEQYF	once	TRBJ2-7	TRBV29-1	TRBD1
TGTGCCAGCAGGACAGGACAGGCACCACTCTATGGCTACACCTTC	CASRTGQAPLYGYTF	.	TRBJ1-2	TRBV2	TRBD1